One sample yielded the 20 T cell receptor beta chains listed below, sequenced in a study of Tregs in tolerant kidney transplant recipients. Which antigens these TCRs recognize remains unknown. The table came from immunoSEQ multiplex PCR; TCRdb's copy has only in-frame clones and leaves some out. The table has thousands of clones, around 40% seen once. The sample comprised CD8+ T cells from blood cultured with allogeneic cells. These receptors all stem from a human donor in good health.

This clone was counted between two and nine times. V gene TRBV4-1 combines with J gene TRBJ1-2; unclear D gene. Germline lookup yields CDR1 MGHRA and CDR2 YSYEKL. This CDR3 spans 15 amino acids. Trimming stripped 0 bases from V and 10 bases from J, with 18 bases between. The CDR3 nucleotides are TGCGCCAGCAGCCAAGATCAATTGGAGCCATGGGACTACACCTTC. Amino acids: CASSQDQLEPWDYTF.

The chain couples TRBV29-1 to TRBJ1-1, with 8 positions matching TRBD1. The CDR3 runs to 13 residues. With V trimmed by 6 bases and J by 4 bases, 7 bases remained unmatched. Germline V gene lookup returns CDR1 SQVTM and CDR2 ANQGSEA. CDR3 DNA: TGCAGCGTAGAGGACAGGGTGGGCACTGAAGCTTTCTTT. Protein product: CSVEDRVGTEAFF.

The chain combines TRBV9 with TRBJ1-1; 7 positions match TRBD1. This CDR3 is 14 amino acids long. V gave up 4 bases and J gave up 5 bases; unmatched junction bases: 8. The germline gives CDR1 SGDLS, CDR2 YYNGEE. The CDR3 DNA reads as TGTGCCAGCAGCCTAGATCAGGGGGAAACTGAAGCTTTCTTT. It specifies CASSLDQGETEAFF.

This clone is labeled as medium-sized (0.01 to 0.1%). The V and J genes are TRBV13 and TRBJ2-5, with D tentatively TRBD2 (5 bases). CDR1 and CDR2 from the germline V gene are PRHDT and FYEKMQ (reference sequence). The CDR3 runs 12 residues. V was clipped by 4 bases and J by 4 bases, with 7 bases between them. CDR3 sequence: CASSWRSETQYF. CDR3 DNA: TGTGCCAGCAGCTGGAGGTCAGAGACCCAGTACTTC.

The chain joins TRBV4-3 to TRBJ2-7; TRBD1 matches at 7 bases. Trimming removed 4 bases from V and 4 bases from J; junction bases left unmatched: 10. CDR3 length: 15 residues. CDR1 is LGHNA and CDR2 is YSLEER in the germline V gene. The CDR3 sequence: CASSPRDSSPYEQYF. The CDR3 DNA sequence: TGCGCCAGCAGCCCTCGGGACAGCTCCCCTTACGAGCAGTACTTC.

The rearrangement uses TRBV11-2 and TRBJ2-1; D is unclear. The CDR3 consists of 13 residues. Germline CDR1 is SGHAT and CDR2 is FQNNGV. V was shortened by 1 base and J by 10 bases, with 11 bases between the two germline ends. The CDR3 sequence is CASSLAGSSEQFF. As DNA, the CDR3 is TGTGCCAGCAGCTTAGCAGGATCGAGCGAGCAGTTCTTC.

This clone has only a few counts. This chain links TRBV7-9 with TRBJ2-7; 7 bases align to TRBD2. The CDR3 length is 15 residues. V lost 4 bases, J lost 2 bases, and 8 bases stayed unmatched. CDR1 is SEHNR and CDR2 is FQNEAQ in the germline V gene (reference sequence). The CDR3 DNA reads as TGTGCCAGCAGCTGGGGGACTAAGGGGACCTACGAGCAGTACTTC. Its translation: CASSWGTKGTYEQYF.

The chain carries TRBV7-9 and TRBJ2-5, with 8 bases matching TRBD2. The CDR3 has 15 amino acids. After removal of 5 bases from V and 2 bases from J, the junction contained 7 bases not matched to a gene. Per the germline V gene, CDR1 is SEHNR and CDR2 is FQNEAQ (reference sequence). The CDR3 DNA is TGTGCCAGCAGCACGGGGGGGAGAATTCAAGAGACCCAGTACTTC. Translated, it gives CASSTGGRIQETQYF.

The chain uses TRBV5-6 and TRBJ2-7; D call uncertain. Trimming cost V 2 bases and J 5 bases, with 11 bases left between them. Germline V gene lookup returns CDR1 SGHDT and CDR2 YYEEEE. This CDR3 has 13 amino acids. The CDR3: CASSLGSMNEQYF. CDR3 DNA sequence: TGTGCCAGCAGCTTAGGTAGTATGAACGAGCAGTACTTC.

The chain carries TRBV10-1 and TRBJ2-1; 11 bases agree with TRBD2. CDR3 size: 15 residues. Germline lookup yields CDR1 WNHNN and CDR2 SYGVQD (reference sequence). The V and J ends lost 6 bases and 7 bases, in that order; junction bases with no gene match: 8. CDR3 region: CASRISGGAENEQFF. The CDR3 nucleotides are TGCGCCAGCAGGATTAGCGGGGGGGCCGAAAATGAGCAGTTCTTC.

In its sample, this clone is medium-sized (0.01 to 0.1%). The gene calls are TRBV7-8 and TRBJ2-7; D is possibly TRBD2 (6 bases). Germline values: CDR1 SGHVS, CDR2 FQNEAQ. V dropped 1 base and J dropped 1 base, with 8 bases sitting between them. This CDR3 is built from 14 residues. CDR3 protein: CASSLGSGSYEQYF. CDR3 bases: TGTGCCAGCAGCTTAGGTAGCGGTTCCTACGAGCAGTACTTC.

This clone came up a few times. The chain employs TRBV7-3 and TRBJ2-7; D perhaps matches TRBD1 (5 bases). Trimming took 2 bases from V and 4 from J, leaving 9 bases between them. The CDR3 contains 13 residues. From germline, CDR1 is SGHTA and CDR2 FQGTGA. CDR3 in DNA: TGTGCCAGCAGCTTAGAGACAGCTTACGAGCAGTACTTC. Translation gives CASSLETAYEQYF. Together with reference TRBV7-3 and TRBJ2-7, the CDR3 gives the full variable domain: GAGVSQTPSNKVTEKGKYVELRCDPISGHTALYWYRQSLGQGPEFLIYFQGTGAADDSGLPNDRFFAVRPEGSVSTLKIQRTERGDSAVYLCASSLETAYEQYFGPGTRLTVT.

In its sample, this clone ranks as large (0.1 to 1%). The rearrangement joins TRBV30 to TRBJ1-2; the match to TRBD1 covers 8 bases. The germline CDR1 and CDR2 sequences are GTSNPN and SVGIG (reference sequence). V was clipped by 3 bases and J by 7 bases; unmatched bases: 7. CDR3 size: 13 residues. CDR3 DNA: TGTGCCTGGAGAAAGGACAGGGTTGGTGGCTACACCTTC. Translated: CAWRKDRVGGYTF.

This clone was detected a few times. This chain links TRBV29-1 with TRBJ1-2, with 8 positions matching TRBD1. The germline V gene encodes CDR1 SQVTM and CDR2 ANQGSEA. V gave up 1 base and J gave up 8 bases; unmatched junction bases: 9. The CDR3 has 14 residues. CDR3 in DNA: TGCAGCGTTGAAGCCTGGGCAGGGGGCGAAGGCTACACCTTC. Its translation: CSVEAWAGGEGYTF. The full variable domain, with the rest looked up from reference TRBV29-1 and TRBJ1-2, is SAVISQKPSRDICQRGTSLTIQCQVDSQVTMMFWYRQQPGQSLTLIATANQGSEATYESGFVIDKFPISRPNLTFSTLTVSNMSPEDSSIYLCSVEAWAGGEGYTFGSGTRLTVV.

CDR3 protein: CASSSLDRGYSEAFF. The CDR3 bases are TGCGCCAGCAGCTCACTGGACAGGGGGTATTCTGAAGCTTTCTTT. This chain links TRBV5-1 with TRBJ1-1; 10 nucleotides match TRBD1. V trimming: 3 bases; J trimming: 6 bases; junction bases outside the gene matches: 8. Germline V CDR1 and CDR2: SGHRS, YFSETQ. The CDR3 has 15 residues.

The chain has TRBV11-3 and TRBJ2-7, with 10 bases identical to TRBD2. The CDR3 extends over 16 amino acids. Trimming at V came to 0 bases and at J to 2 bases, leaving 4 bases not matched to a gene. CDR1 and CDR2 (germline): SGHNT, YENEEA. CDR3 loop: CASSLDWSGGAYEQYF. CDR3 DNA: TGTGCCAGCAGCTTAGATTGGAGCGGGGGGGCCTACGAGCAGTACTTC.

The rearrangement uses TRBV7-3 and TRBJ2-5; 7 positions agree with TRBD1. The CDR3 covers 19 residues. The V segment lost 2 bases and the J segment 6 bases; nucleotides outside the gene matches: 21. Germline V CDR1 and CDR2: SGHTA, FQGTGA. This chain's CDR3 is CASSLWRLTEQGPWKTQYF. CDR3 coding DNA: TGTGCCAGCAGCTTATGGAGGTTGACTGAACAGGGGCCCTGGAAGACCCAGTACTTC.

This chain links TRBV6-5 with TRBJ1-2, with a possible D match to TRBD1 (5 bases). Trimming took off 2 bases at V and 7 bases at J, with 14 bases between the two ends. Germline-derived CDR1 and CDR2 are MNHEY and SVGAGI. The CDR3 length is 14 residues. Written as DNA, the CDR3 is TGTGCCAGCAGTTACACAACAGGTGACTCTGGCTACACCTTC. Encoded protein: CASSYTTGDSGYTF.

The chain uses TRBV7-2 and TRBJ1-5; D possibly corresponds to TRBD1 (6 bases). This CDR3 spans 14 amino acids. Trimming left V 5 bases short and J 2 bases short, with 10 bases between. CDR1 and CDR2 from the germline V gene are SGHTA and FQGNSA. The CDR3 spells CASSPRGGNQPQHF. The CDR3 bases are TGTGCCAGCAGCCCCAGGGGAGGCAATCAGCCCCAGCATTTT.

This clone appeared a few times. The J gene is TRBJ2-7, the V gene TRBV5-1, with 10 nucleotides matching TRBD1. The CDR3 spans 14 residues. Germline trimming cut 3 bases from V and 3 bases from J; bases unmatched to any gene: 3. Germline values: CDR1 SGHRS, CDR2 YFSETQ. Written as DNA, the CDR3 is TGCGCCAGCAGCTCCGGGACAGGGGACTACGAGCAGTACTTC. As protein: CASSSGTGDYEQYF. The full variable domain, rest sourced from reference TRBV5-1 and TRBJ2-7, is KAGVTQTPRYLIKTRGQQVTLSCSPISGHRSVSWYQQTPGQGLQFLFEYFSETQRNKGNFPGRFSGRQFSNSRSEMNVSTLELGDSALYLCASSSGTGDYEQYFGPGTRLTVT.